The T cell receptor beta chain under discussion was sequenced for a study of blood T cell repertoires in COVID-19 (dated by TCRdb to 2018 to 2020). General notes on the study: Samples covering the acute and convalescent phases of COVID-19 were provided by collaborators in the United States, Italy and Spain. The material from the prospective study consisted of cDNA or gDNA derived from T cells, B-cell-depleted T cells, or PBMCs. Deeply sampled blood TCRbeta repertoires from subjects exposed to, actively infected with, or recovered from COVID-19 were included in the dataset. The repertoires were made available in a free public database intended to serve as a resource for research on the immune response to SARS-CoV-2. The samples were drawn from the first 160 participants of the ongoing ImmuneRACE study and from more than 1,000 subjects provided by 6 global collaborators. Nearly every sample came with metadata listing a de-identified subject ID, COVID-19 status, age in years and sex. Where available, HLA class I and class II types were taken from metadata supplied by the sample provider and were not determined by assay-based typing.

The immunoSEQ Assay, a bias-controlled multiplex PCR, was used to amplify TCRbeta CDR3 regions from genomic DNA. From the authors' description of their analysis: Nucleated cell counts per sample were estimated from amplification of reference gene primers within the assay. Sequence reads were collapsed and filtered to measure the absolute abundance of every unique TCRbeta CDR3 rearrangement. For each sample, productive Simpson clonality was calculated by taking the square root of Simpson's diversity index across productive rearrangements. TCRdb stores this immuneACCESS table with in-frame sequences only. Part of the clones is absent; in the studies checked, under half of the shortfall reflects unresolved V genes, and no reason is known for the rest. V, J and clone size reflect that table, while D and trimming were determined from the DNA. A total of about 440,000 clones appear in this sample, 70% to 90% of them only once. The top ten constitute around 1.8% of the sample.

Results and caveats for the whole study, not just this receptor: The amount of clinical and demographic metadata varied by source and participant and was provided uncurated.

In the prospective study, participants were roughly 18 to 100 years old, resided in 24 geographic areas of the United States, and were enrolled through a virtual design. In the prospective study, cohorts were assigned on the basis of participant-reported clinical history obtained from a screening survey and a study questionnaire. In the prospective study, mobile phlebotomists collected whole blood, serum and a nasopharyngeal or oropharyngeal swab from each participant. Over a 2-month period, participants in the prospective study had the option of providing additional blood draws and questionnaires. Prospective study blood samples were shipped either frozen or at room temperature before DNA extraction. From a lookup of the germline V gene, CDR1 and CDR2 are LGHNA and YSLEER. V is pared back by 0 bases and J by 11 bases, with 17 bases lying between the germline termini. Taken from cysteine to phenylalanine, the CDR3 has 15 residues. Only the CDR3 DNA is retained, 45 bases long and in frame from the first base.

For this clone: Its antigen is not yet known. Per-base quality was not reported, and no clone a single base away is much larger than it.

The chain employs TRBV4-3 and TRBJ2-1; the D gene is perhaps TRBD2, from 6 matching bases. The sequence was obtained from a woman under 30 with acute COVID-19. Sample: PBMCs or T cells enriched from blood (not recorded which). The sequence in DNA is TGCGCCAGCAGCCAAGATACAACAGTAGGAGGGAAGCAGTTCTTC. The encoded protein is CASSQDTTVGGKQFF.